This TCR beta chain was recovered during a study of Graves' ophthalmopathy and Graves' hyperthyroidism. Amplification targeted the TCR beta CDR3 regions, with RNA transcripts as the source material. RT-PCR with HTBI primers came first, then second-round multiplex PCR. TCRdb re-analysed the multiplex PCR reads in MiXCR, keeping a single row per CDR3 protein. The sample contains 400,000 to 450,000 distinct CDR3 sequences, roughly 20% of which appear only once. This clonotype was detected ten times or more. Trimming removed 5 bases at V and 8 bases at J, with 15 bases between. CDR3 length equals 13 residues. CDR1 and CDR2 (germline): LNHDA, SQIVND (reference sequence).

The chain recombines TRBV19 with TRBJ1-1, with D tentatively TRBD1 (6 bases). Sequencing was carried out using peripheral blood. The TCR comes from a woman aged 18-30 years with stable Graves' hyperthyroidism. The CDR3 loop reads CASSLRGWSEAFF. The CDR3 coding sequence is TGTGCCAGTAGTCTAAGGGGGTGGTCGGAAGCTTTCTTT.